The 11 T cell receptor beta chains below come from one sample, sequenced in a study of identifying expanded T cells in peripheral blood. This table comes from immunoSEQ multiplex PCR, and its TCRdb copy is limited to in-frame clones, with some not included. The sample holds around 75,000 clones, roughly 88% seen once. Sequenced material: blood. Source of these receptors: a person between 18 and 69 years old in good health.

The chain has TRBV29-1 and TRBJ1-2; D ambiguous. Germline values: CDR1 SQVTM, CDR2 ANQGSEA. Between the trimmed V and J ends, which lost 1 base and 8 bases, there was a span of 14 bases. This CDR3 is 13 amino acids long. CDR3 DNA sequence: TGCAGCGTTGAAGTCTCCGAATCCACAGGCTACACCTTC. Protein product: CSVEVSESTGYTF.

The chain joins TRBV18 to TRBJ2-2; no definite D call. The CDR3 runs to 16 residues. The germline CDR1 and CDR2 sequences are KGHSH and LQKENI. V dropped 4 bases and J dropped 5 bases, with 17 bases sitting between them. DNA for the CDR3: TGTGCCAGCTCACAAGATACCCCCGCATCAACCGGGGAGCTGTTTTTT. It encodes CASSQDTPASTGELFF.

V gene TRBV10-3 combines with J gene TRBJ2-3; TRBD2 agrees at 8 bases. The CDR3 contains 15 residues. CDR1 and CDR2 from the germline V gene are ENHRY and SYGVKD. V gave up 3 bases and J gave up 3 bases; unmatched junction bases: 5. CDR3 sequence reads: CAISDQRGLTDTQYF. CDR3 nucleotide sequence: TGTGCCATCAGTGATCAGCGGGGGTTGACAGATACGCAGTATTTT.

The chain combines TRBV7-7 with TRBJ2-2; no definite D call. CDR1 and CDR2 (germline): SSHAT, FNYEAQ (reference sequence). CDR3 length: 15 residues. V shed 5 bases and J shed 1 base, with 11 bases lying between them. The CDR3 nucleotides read TGTGCCAGCAGCCCTGGCGGCGGGAACACCGGGGAGCTGTTTTTT. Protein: CASSPGGGNTGELFF.

The CDR3, as DNA: TGTGCCAGCAGTCTCCAAAAGGGTTCGGGTAAGCAGTTCTTC. Translating gives CASSLQKGSGKQFF. The rearrangement joins TRBV27 to TRBJ2-1; D uncertain. With 5 bases removed from V and 11 bases from J, the gap between germline ends came to 19 bases. Germline lookup yields CDR1 MNHEY and CDR2 SMNVEV (reference sequence). The CDR3 sequence is 14 residues long.

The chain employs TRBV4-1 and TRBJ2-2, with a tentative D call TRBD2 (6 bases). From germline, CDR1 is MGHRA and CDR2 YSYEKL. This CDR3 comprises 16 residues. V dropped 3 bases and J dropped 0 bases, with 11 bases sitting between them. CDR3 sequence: CASSHPGRANTGELFF. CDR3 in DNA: TGCGCCAGCAGCCACCCCGGGAGAGCGAACACCGGGGAGCTGTTTTTT.

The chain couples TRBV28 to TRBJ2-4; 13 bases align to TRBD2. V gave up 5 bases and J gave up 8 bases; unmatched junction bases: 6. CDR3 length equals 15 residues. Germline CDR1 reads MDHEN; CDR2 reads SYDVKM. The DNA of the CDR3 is TGTGCCAGCAGTCCGGGACTAGCGGGATTACACATTCAGTACTTC. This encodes CASSPGLAGLHIQYF.

The CDR3 is CATGGGQGVYGGRFEQYF. CDR3 coding DNA: TGTGCCACCGGAGGGGGACAGGGAGTGTATGGCGGGAGGTTCGAGCAGTACTTC. The rearrangement links TRBV2 to TRBJ2-7, with D perhaps TRBD1 (9 bases). The CDR3 loop spans 18 amino acids. The V gene's germline CDR1 is SNHLY and CDR2 FYNNEI. Trimming removed 10 bases at V and 6 bases at J, with 34 bases between.

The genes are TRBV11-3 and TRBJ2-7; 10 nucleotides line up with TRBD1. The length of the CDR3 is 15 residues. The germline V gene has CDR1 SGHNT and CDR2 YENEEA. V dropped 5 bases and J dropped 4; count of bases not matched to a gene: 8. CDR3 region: CASSPSGTGEYEQYF. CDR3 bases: TGTGCCAGCAGCCCGTCCGGGACAGGGGAGTACGAGCAGTACTTC.

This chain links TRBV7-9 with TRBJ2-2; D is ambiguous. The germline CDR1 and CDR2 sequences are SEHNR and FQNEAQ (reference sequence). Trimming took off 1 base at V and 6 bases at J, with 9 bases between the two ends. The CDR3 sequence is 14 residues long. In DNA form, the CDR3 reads TGTGCCAGCAGCTTAGATTGGGGTCCCGGGGAGCTGTTTTTT. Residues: CASSLDWGPGELFF.

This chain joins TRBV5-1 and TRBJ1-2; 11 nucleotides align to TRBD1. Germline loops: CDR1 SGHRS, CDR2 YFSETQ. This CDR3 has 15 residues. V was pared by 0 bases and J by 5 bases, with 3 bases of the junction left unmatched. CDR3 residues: CASSLGTGGIYGYTF. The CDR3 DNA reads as TGCGCCAGCAGCTTGGGGACAGGGGGCATATATGGCTACACCTTC. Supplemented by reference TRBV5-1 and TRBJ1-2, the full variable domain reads KAGVTQTPRYLIKTRGQQVTLSCSPISGHRSVSWYQQTPGQGLQFLFEYFSETQRNKGNFPGRFSGRQFSNSRSEMNVSTLELGDSALYLCASSLGTGGIYGYTFGSGTRLTVV.